The table lists the clone carrying this T cell receptor beta chain with a few counts. The antigen is unknown. This sample was included in a study of T-cell memory formation after mild COVID-19. TCRdb re-called the 5' RACE reads through MiXCR, storing one row per CDR3 protein. Of 90,000 to 120,000 distinct CDR3 sequences in the sample, roughly a sixth were seen once. V gave up 4 bases and J gave up 1 base, with 9 bases separating them. In germline, CDR1 is SGHTA, CDR2 FQGTGA. The length of the CDR3 is 14 residues. Notes on the study in general: Several responding clones turned up in pre-infection memory, indicating that cross-reactive memory may have taken part.

This clonotype was obtained from a man between 18 and 29 years old who had mild COVID-19 (a few samples of this study predate the infection). Cell type and time point are not known. V usage is TRBV7-3 and J usage is TRBJ2-3, with unresolved D. Sequenced sample: PBMCs or a T cell subset sorted from them (not recorded which). CDR3 DNA: TGTGCCAGCAGCTCTACCCCAGGCACAGATACGCAGTATTTT. It specifies CASSSTPGTDTQYF.